These T cell receptor beta chains were read from a single sample in a study of human T cells and chemical hapten exposure. In TCRdb, the RACE reads were re-called with MiXCR into one record per CDR3 protein. The top ten hold about 1.8% of the sample, which has 180,000 or so distinct CDR3 sequences, 13% to 15% seen once. The starting material was whole blood, obtained in connection with sensitization to the hapten diphenylcyclopropenone (DPC). Receptors originate from a woman in her thirties with alopecia areata. Some clones in this sample may be carry-over from other donors' samples. The CDR3 runs from the conserved cysteine through the conserved F or W. The D gene is left open where the match is weak. Not all rows give a size; the values are once, few, many and, for expanded clones, a class.

d_call: TRBD1; v_call: TRBV20-1; clone_size: many; j_call: TRBJ1-5; cdr3_nt: TGCAGTGCCACCAAGGGGGCAGGCAATCAGCCCCAGCATTTT; cdr3_aa: CSATKGAGNQPQHF
d_call: .; v_call: TRBV7-3; clone_size: many; j_call: TRBJ1-6; cdr3_nt: TGTGCCAGCAGCAATACAGGGCATGCCAATTCACCCCTCCACTTT; cdr3_aa: CASSNTGHANSPLHF
d_call: .; v_call: TRBV28; clone_size: few; j_call: TRBJ1-1; cdr3_nt: TGTGCCAGCAGTCCCCACCTGGGAAACACTGAAGCTTTCTTT; cdr3_aa: CASSPHLGNTEAFF
d_call: .; v_call: TRBV27; clone_size: .; j_call: TRBJ1-1; cdr3_nt: TGTGCCAGCAGTTTATGGGCAGCGGGTGAAACTTTCTTT; cdr3_aa: CASSLWAAGETFF
d_call: TRBD1; v_call: TRBV18; clone_size: few; j_call: TRBJ2-4; cdr3_nt: TGTGCCAGCTCACCATCCAGCGGACAGGGGGCTCGAAACATTCAGTACTTC; cdr3_aa: CASSPSSGQGARNIQYF
d_call: TRBD2; v_call: TRBV9; clone_size: .; j_call: TRBJ2-5; cdr3_nt: TGTGCCAGCAGCTTAGTTGGGGCAGCGGGACAAGAGACCCAGTACTTC; cdr3_aa: CASSLVGAAGQETQYF
d_call: .; v_call: TRBV4-1; clone_size: many; j_call: TRBJ1-5; cdr3_nt: TGCGCCAGCAGGGCCCAAGTCCTTATTAGCAATCAGCCCCAGCATTTT; cdr3_aa: CASRAQVLISNQPQHF
d_call: .; v_call: TRBV20-1; clone_size: few; j_call: TRBJ1-2; cdr3_nt: TGCAGTGCTACGTCTTATGGCTACACCTTC; cdr3_aa: CSATSYGYTF
d_call: TRBD2; v_call: TRBV6-6; clone_size: many; j_call: TRBJ2-1; cdr3_nt: TGTGCCAGCAGTCCCGGGACTAGCGGGGGTAATGAGCAGTTCTTC; cdr3_aa: CASSPGTSGGNEQFF
d_call: .; v_call: TRBV20-1; clone_size: few; j_call: TRBJ2-7; cdr3_nt: TGCAGTGCTAGAGATCGTAGAGTGGGCGAGCAGTACTTC; cdr3_aa: CSARDRRVGEQYF
d_call: .; v_call: TRBV4-3; clone_size: .; j_call: TRBJ1-1; cdr3_nt: TGCGCCAGCAGCCAGGCCCGCGGGGGCAACACTGAAGCTTTCTTT; cdr3_aa: CASSQARGGNTEAFF
d_call: TRBD1; v_call: TRBV29-1; clone_size: .; j_call: TRBJ2-3; cdr3_nt: TGCAGCGCCCCAGGGGGCGATACAGATACGCAGTATTTT; cdr3_aa: CSAPGGDTDTQYF
d_call: .; v_call: TRBV11-3; clone_size: .; j_call: TRBJ1-3; cdr3_nt: TGTGCCAGCAGCTTAGTGCTATCTTCTGGAAACACCATATATTTT; cdr3_aa: CASSLVLSSGNTIYF
d_call: .; v_call: TRBV11-3; clone_size: .; j_call: TRBJ1-2; cdr3_nt: TGTGCCAGCAGCAAGACAGGTGGCTATGGCTACACCTTC; cdr3_aa: CASSKTGGYGYTF
d_call: .; v_call: TRBV5-5; clone_size: .; j_call: TRBJ2-2; cdr3_nt: TGTGCCAGCAGCTTCGGGACATACAATACCGGGGAGCTGTTTTTT; cdr3_aa: CASSFGTYNTGELFF
d_call: .; v_call: TRBV7-7; clone_size: few; j_call: TRBJ2-1; cdr3_nt: TGTGCCAGCAGCCCTGGCGGGGGCGATGAGCAGTTCTTC; cdr3_aa: CASSPGGGDEQFF
d_call: .; v_call: TRBV27; clone_size: many; j_call: TRBJ1-5; cdr3_nt: TGTGCCAGCAGCCGAAAACAGGGTCTGGAAAATCAGCCCCAGCATTTT; cdr3_aa: CASSRKQGLENQPQHF
d_call: TRBD1; v_call: TRBV28; clone_size: few; j_call: TRBJ2-7; cdr3_nt: TGTGCCAGCATGGACAGGCCAAGCTCCTACGAGCAGTACTTC; cdr3_aa: CASMDRPSSYEQYF
d_call: .; v_call: TRBV20-1; clone_size: .; j_call: TRBJ2-4; cdr3_nt: TGCAGTGCTAGAGAGGTCCTAGCCAAAAACATTCAGTACTTC; cdr3_aa: CSAREVLAKNIQYF
d_call: .; v_call: TRBV10-3; clone_size: .; j_call: TRBJ2-1; cdr3_nt: TGTGCCATCAGTGACGGTAACAGAGAGCAGTTCTTC; cdr3_aa: CAISDGNREQFF
d_call: .; v_call: TRBV4-2; clone_size: few; j_call: TRBJ1-5; cdr3_nt: TGTGCCAGCAGCCAAGTTGGGACGCAGCCCCAGCATTTT; cdr3_aa: CASSQVGTQPQHF
d_call: .; v_call: TRBV7-2; clone_size: few; j_call: TRBJ2-2; cdr3_nt: TGTGCCAGCAGCTTAGTGAAGAACACCGGGGAGCTGTTTTTT; cdr3_aa: CASSLVKNTGELFF
d_call: .; v_call: TRBV28; clone_size: few; j_call: TRBJ2-3; cdr3_nt: TGTGCCAGCAGCCCTCGGACAGACTACACAGATACGCAGTATTTT; cdr3_aa: CASSPRTDYTDTQYF
d_call: .; v_call: TRBV7-8; clone_size: .; j_call: TRBJ2-3; cdr3_nt: TGTGCCAGCAGCTTAGAAAAGGCCCTAACTAGCACAGATACGCAGTATTTT; cdr3_aa: CASSLEKALTSTDTQYF
d_call: .; v_call: TRBV7-2; clone_size: many; j_call: TRBJ2-5; cdr3_nt: TGTGCCAGCAGCTTAGCGCTTGGCCCGCAGGGGACCCAGTACTTC; cdr3_aa: CASSLALGPQGTQYF
d_call: .; v_call: TRBV3-2; clone_size: few; j_call: TRBJ2-7; cdr3_nt: TGTGCCAGCAGCCAGATTGACAGGGTTTGGTACGAGCAGTACTTC; cdr3_aa: CASSQIDRVWYEQYF
d_call: .; v_call: TRBV7-2; clone_size: few; j_call: TRBJ2-3; cdr3_nt: TGTGCCAGCAGCTTAGGAATGCCTGGCACAGATACGCAGTATTTT; cdr3_aa: CASSLGMPGTDTQYF
d_call: .; v_call: TRBV3-1; clone_size: few; j_call: TRBJ2-2; cdr3_nt: TGTGCCAGCAGCCGTGGGCCAAACACCGGGGAGCTGTTTTTT; cdr3_aa: CASSRGPNTGELFF
d_call: .; v_call: TRBV20-1; clone_size: .; j_call: TRBJ2-3; cdr3_nt: TGCAGTGCTAAATATAGCACAGATACGCAGTATTTT; cdr3_aa: CSAKYSTDTQYF
d_call: .; v_call: TRBV2; clone_size: .; j_call: TRBJ1-1; cdr3_nt: TGTGCCAGCAGTGAGGCGAAAGACACTGAAGCTTTCTTT; cdr3_aa: CASSEAKDTEAFF
d_call: .; v_call: TRBV6-5; clone_size: many; j_call: TRBJ1-1; cdr3_nt: TGTGCCAGCAGGAACCCGGGGGTAGGGACTGAAGCTTTCTTT; cdr3_aa: CASRNPGVGTEAFF
d_call: .; v_call: TRBV7-3; clone_size: few; j_call: TRBJ1-1; cdr3_nt: TGTGCCAGCAGCACGCAGGGGCGCGACACTGAAGCTTTCTTT; cdr3_aa: CASSTQGRDTEAFF
d_call: .; v_call: TRBV29-1; clone_size: many; j_call: TRBJ2-7; cdr3_nt: TGCAGCGTTACGACTTCCAGCTACGAGCAGTACTTC; cdr3_aa: CSVTTSSYEQYF
d_call: TRBD2; v_call: TRBV5-1; clone_size: many; j_call: TRBJ2-1; cdr3_nt: TGCGCCAGCAGCTTGCCCCGAGGCTGGCGGGAGGTAAATGAGCAGTTCTTC; cdr3_aa: CASSLPRGWREVNEQFF
d_call: .; v_call: TRBV6-2/TRBV6-3; clone_size: many; j_call: TRBJ2-7; cdr3_nt: TGTGCCAGCAGCCGAATAGACTCCTACTACGAGCAGTACTTC; cdr3_aa: CASSRIDSYYEQYF
d_call: TRBD2; v_call: TRBV4-2; clone_size: few; j_call: TRBJ2-7; cdr3_nt: TGTGCCAGCAGCCAAGCAGGACTAGCTCAAGACTACGAGCAGTACTTC; cdr3_aa: CASSQAGLAQDYEQYF
d_call: TRBD1; v_call: TRBV5-5; clone_size: few; j_call: TRBJ1-6; cdr3_nt: TGTGCCAGCAGATCCGGGACAGCGCTAAATTCACCCCTCCACTTT; cdr3_aa: CASRSGTALNSPLHF
d_call: TRBD1; v_call: TRBV27; clone_size: many; j_call: TRBJ1-5; cdr3_nt: TGTGCCAGCAGCCCGACAGGGTCCGCCTTCATTCCCCAGCATTTT; cdr3_aa: CASSPTGSAFIPQHF
d_call: TRBD1; v_call: TRBV19; clone_size: .; j_call: TRBJ2-3; cdr3_nt: TGTGCCAGTAGTATAAGGGACAGGGGTACGCCAGATACGCAGTATTTT; cdr3_aa: CASSIRDRGTPDTQYF
d_call: TRBD1; v_call: TRBV5-6; clone_size: .; j_call: TRBJ2-7; cdr3_nt: TGTGCCAGCAGCTGGGGACAGGGGGCAAGTGAGCAGTACTTC; cdr3_aa: CASSWGQGASEQYF
d_call: .; v_call: TRBV5-4; clone_size: .; j_call: TRBJ2-5; cdr3_nt: TGTGCCAGCAGCTTGGTCGGGATTCAAGAGACCCAGTACTTC; cdr3_aa: CASSLVGIQETQYF
d_call: .; v_call: TRBV19; clone_size: few; j_call: TRBJ1-3; cdr3_nt: TGTGCCAGTAGGAACCGGGGGTTGAGGAACACCATATATTTT; cdr3_aa: CASRNRGLRNTIYF
d_call: TRBD2; v_call: TRBV24-1; clone_size: .; j_call: TRBJ2-2; cdr3_nt: TGTGCCACCAGTGATTTTCGCCGGGGGGATACCGGGGAGCTGTTTTTT; cdr3_aa: CATSDFRRGDTGELFF
d_call: TRBD1; v_call: TRBV24-1; clone_size: many; j_call: TRBJ2-3; cdr3_nt: TGTGCCACCAGTGATCGTGGACAGGGCACAGATACGCAGTATTTT; cdr3_aa: CATSDRGQGTDTQYF
d_call: TRBD2; v_call: TRBV20-1; clone_size: few; j_call: TRBJ2-7; cdr3_nt: TGCGGGACTAGCGGGAGCTCCTACGAGCAGTACTTC; cdr3_aa: CGTSGSSYEQYF
d_call: .; v_call: TRBV28; clone_size: few; j_call: TRBJ2-7; cdr3_nt: TGTGCCAGCAGTCCAACGACTGTTCCCTACGAGCAGTACTTC; cdr3_aa: CASSPTTVPYEQYF
d_call: .; v_call: TRBV9; clone_size: few; j_call: TRBJ2-2; cdr3_nt: TGTGCCAGCAGCGTAGGACTGCAAGGGACCGGGGAGCTGTTTTTT; cdr3_aa: CASSVGLQGTGELFF
d_call: .; v_call: TRBV6-2/TRBV6-3; clone_size: few; j_call: TRBJ1-6; cdr3_nt: TGTGCCAGCAGTTTTGGCAGCTTGAATTCACCCCTCCACTTT; cdr3_aa: CASSFGSLNSPLHF
d_call: TRBD1; v_call: TRBV20-1; clone_size: many; j_call: TRBJ2-6; cdr3_nt: TGCAGTGCTGCACAGGGGTCTGGGGCCAACGTCCTGACTTTC; cdr3_aa: CSAAQGSGANVLTF
d_call: TRBD2; v_call: TRBV2; clone_size: few; j_call: TRBJ2-3; cdr3_nt: TGTGCCAGCCGGCCTCTCAGACTAGCGGGAAGAGATACGCAGTATTTT; cdr3_aa: CASRPLRLAGRDTQYF
d_call: TRBD2; v_call: TRBV25-1; clone_size: .; j_call: TRBJ2-3; cdr3_nt: TGTGCCACCAGCGGGGTGGAAGATACGCGGTATTTT; cdr3_aa: CATSGVEDTRYF
d_call: .; v_call: TRBV11-3; clone_size: .; j_call: TRBJ2-3; cdr3_nt: TGTGCCAGCAGCTTAGAAGGGCGGCAGGGAAGGAGCACAGATACGCAGTATTTT; cdr3_aa: CASSLEGRQGRSTDTQYF
d_call: TRBD2; v_call: TRBV6-5; clone_size: few; j_call: TRBJ2-3; cdr3_nt: TGTGCCAGCAGTTTTAGACTAGCGGGAACAGATACGCAGTATTTT; cdr3_aa: CASSFRLAGTDTQYF
d_call: TRBD2; v_call: TRBV5-1; clone_size: .; j_call: TRBJ2-2; cdr3_nt: TGCGCCAGCAGCTTGGGGCCTAGCGGCAACACCGGGGAGCTGTTTTTT; cdr3_aa: CASSLGPSGNTGELFF
d_call: .; v_call: TRBV5-1; clone_size: few; j_call: TRBJ2-7; cdr3_nt: TGCGCCAGCAGCTTAGTAACAGCCGCCTACGAGCAGTACTTC; cdr3_aa: CASSLVTAAYEQYF
d_call: .; v_call: TRBV5-1; clone_size: .; j_call: TRBJ2-2; cdr3_nt: TGCGCCAGCACACAAAGGACCCCCGGGGAGCTGTTTTTT; cdr3_aa: CASTQRTPGELFF
d_call: TRBD1; v_call: TRBV29-1; clone_size: .; j_call: TRBJ2-1; cdr3_nt: TGCAGCGTTCCGGGACAGGGTAACAATGAGCAGTTCTTC; cdr3_aa: CSVPGQGNNEQFF